This TCR beta chain was sequenced in a study of blood T cell repertoires in COVID-19. The germline V gene encodes CDR1 LGHNA and CDR2 YSLEER. After removal of 0 bases from V and 5 bases from J, the junction contained 13 bases not matched to a gene. There are 17 residues in the CDR3. Libraries were prepared by immunoSEQ multiplex PCR; TCRdb keeps only in-frame clonotypes and omits some of them. The sample lists 200,000 or so clones, less than 90% seen once, with roughly 2% in the top ten. This clone is a singleton in its sample. The clonotype was recovered from an older man with active or convalescent COVID-19. The chain has TRBV4-3 and TRBJ2-7, with TRBD2 identical over 7 bases. Sequencing was done on a sample of peripheral blood. This CDR3 is CASSQDRTGVGGNEQYF. In DNA, the CDR3 is TGCGCCAGCAGCCAAGATAGAACTGGGGTGGGGGGGAACGAGCAGTACTTC.